One and the same sample provided the 19 T cell receptor beta chains below, sequenced in a study of blood T cell repertoires in COVID-19. The repertoire was sequenced with immunoSEQ multiplex PCR; TCRdb's copy has only in-frame clones and lacks some. This sample has under 200,000 clones, with roughly 84% found just once. The specimen was peripheral blood. The source is a man aged 45-65 years with active or convalescent COVID-19.

The CDR3 coding sequence is TGCGCCAGCAGCTTGGGAACCGGGCGGGATGAGCAGTTCTTC. Encoded protein: CASSLGTGRDEQFF. The V gene is TRBV5-1, the J gene TRBJ2-1; possibly TRBD2 for D (5 bases). This CDR3 has 14 residues. The germline V and J ends were trimmed by 0 bases and 8 bases, with 12 bases remaining between them. Per the germline V gene, CDR1 is SGHRS and CDR2 is YFSETQ. Drawing the rest from reference TRBV5-1 and TRBJ2-1, the complete variable domain is KAGVTQTPRYLIKTRGQQVTLSCSPISGHRSVSWYQQTPGQGLQFLFEYFSETQRNKGNFPGRFSGRQFSNSRSEMNVSTLELGDSALYLCASSLGTGRDEQFFGPGTRLTVL.

This chain links TRBV4-2 with TRBJ2-1; a possible D gene is TRBD2 (7 bases). The germline gives CDR1 LGHNA, CDR2 YNFKEQ. With 0 bases removed from V and 5 bases from J, the gap between germline ends came to 11 bases. The CDR3 consists of 15 residues. CDR3 sequence: CASSQEAGAHNEQFF. In DNA form, the CDR3 reads TGTGCCAGCAGCCAAGAGGCGGGGGCACACAATGAGCAGTTCTTC.

This chain uses TRBV5-1 with TRBJ2-3, with TRBD2 identical over 12 bases. Per germline, CDR1 SGHRS and CDR2 YFSETQ. The CDR3 totals 17 residues. After removal of 0 bases from V and 4 bases from J, the junction contained 6 bases not matched to a gene. For the CDR3, the DNA is TGCGCCAGCAGCTTGGTTGCTAGCGGGGGGGCTGCAGATACGCAGTATTTT. It encodes CASSLVASGGAADTQYF.

This chain connects TRBV11-2 to TRBJ2-7, with a weak D call TRBD1 (5 bases). The CDR3 spans 13 residues. The ends were cut back, 2 bases at V and 3 bases at J, with 8 bases in the middle. CDR1 and CDR2 (germline): SGHAT, FQNNGV. The CDR3 coding sequence is TGTGCCAGCAGCTTATTCACAGGCTACGAGCAGTACTTC. Translation gives CASSLFTGYEQYF.

The chain links TRBV18 to TRBJ2-1; TRBD2 matches at 7 bases. The CDR3 is made up of 18 amino acids. V shed 6 bases, J shed 2 bases, and the junction held 16 bases outside the gene matches. From germline, CDR1 is KGHSH and CDR2 LQKENI. CDR3 amino acids: CASSPPNDGRLTYNEQFF. CDR3 coding DNA: TGTGCCAGCTCCCCCCCAAATGACGGGAGGCTCACCTACAATGAGCAGTTCTTC.

This chain links TRBV6-1 with TRBJ1-5; weak D call: TRBD1 (6 bases). V lost 2 bases and J 4 bases, leaving 12 bases between the germline ends. Germline V gives CDR1 MNHNS, CDR2 SASEGT. The CDR3 has 15 amino acids. DNA for the CDR3: TGTGCCAGCAGTGAACCGGGGGGGCCTAATCAGCCCCAGCATTTT. Translating gives CASSEPGGPNQPQHF.

The chain has TRBV12-5 and TRBJ2-2; D is uncertain. This CDR3 has 13 amino acids. Trimming stripped 4 bases from V and 0 bases from J, with 3 bases between. In germline, CDR1 is LGHNT, CDR2 FRNRAP. This CDR3 is CASGSPNTGELFF. The CDR3 DNA reads as TGTGCTAGTGGTTCTCCGAACACCGGGGAGCTGTTTTTT. The entire variable domain, with the rest obtained from reference TRBV12-5 and TRBJ2-2, is as follows: DARVTQTPRHKVTEMGQEVTMRCQPILGHNTVFWYRQTMMQGLELLAYFRNRAPLDDSGMPKDRFSAEMPDATLATLKIQPSEPRDSAVYFCASGSPNTGELFFGEGSRLTVL.

The V and J genes are TRBV3-1 (or the pseudogene TRBV3-2) and TRBJ2-3; D might be TRBD2 (5 bases). The ends were cut back, 0 bases at V and 3 bases at J, with 13 bases in the middle. The germline gives CDR1 LGHDT, CDR2 YNNKEL (reference sequence). This CDR3 is built from 16 residues. This CDR3 reads CASSQEFGGWTDTQYF. CDR3 nucleotide sequence: TGTGCCAGCAGCCAAGAATTTGGCGGGTGGACAGATACGCAGTATTTT.

This rearrangement joins TRBV18 to TRBJ2-1; 8 bases are shared with TRBD1. Germline values: CDR1 KGHSH, CDR2 LQKENI. The junction had 8 bases not matched to a gene; V was cut back by 4 bases and J by 3 bases. This CDR3 region has 16 residues. As DNA, the CDR3 is TGTGCCAGCTCACTCACCGGGACAGGAGGCTACAATGAGCAGTTCTTC. Translated: CASSLTGTGGYNEQFF.

This chain links TRBV6-5 with TRBJ2-7; the D gene is possibly TRBD2 (6 bases). Between the trimmed V and J ends, which lost 2 bases and 3 bases, there was a span of 17 bases. Germline CDR1 is MNHEY and CDR2 is SVGAGI. The CDR3 covers 16 residues. CDR3 bases: TGTGCCAGCAGTTACGGGGGGTCGAACGCAAACTACGAGCAGTACTTC. Residues: CASSYGGSNANYEQYF.

V and J are TRBV10-3 and TRBJ2-1; a weak D match, TRBD1 (6 bases). Germline lookup yields CDR1 ENHRY and CDR2 SYGVKD. This CDR3 has 16 amino acids. The germline V and J ends were trimmed by 6 bases and 0 bases, with 15 bases remaining between them. The chain's CDR3 is CAIRETGASSYNEQFF. The CDR3 region has the DNA TGTGCCATCAGGGAGACAGGCGCTAGCTCCTACAATGAGCAGTTCTTC.

This chain uses TRBV29-1 with TRBJ1-4; 7 nucleotides match TRBD1. Germline V gene data show CDR1 as SQVTM and CDR2 as ANQGSEA. This CDR3 comprises 14 residues. V trimming: 0 bases; J trimming: 7 bases; junction bases outside the gene matches: 5. CDR3 coding DNA: TGCAGCGTTGAAGATTATAGGGGGCGTGAAAAACTGTTTTTT. It specifies CSVEDYRGREKLFF.

This clone was counted a few times. The chain couples TRBV5-5 to TRBJ2-7, with TRBD1 matching over 10 bases. V lost 7 bases and J lost 3; bases outside the gene matches: 1. The CDR3 consists of 12 residues. Germline loops: CDR1 SGHKS, CDR2 YYEKEE (reference sequence). The CDR3 DNA follows: TGTGCCAGCGGGACAGGGGACTACGAGCAGTACTTC. It yields the protein CASGTGDYEQYF.

This rearrangement joins TRBV4-3 to TRBJ2-7; a possible D gene is TRBD2 (7 bases). The CDR3 is 15 residues long. Trimming removed 1 base from V and 4 bases from J, with 14 bases in between. Germline V gene lookup returns CDR1 LGHNA and CDR2 YSLEER. CDR3 amino acids: CASSQGQGRGYEQYF. Here the CDR3 DNA reads TGCGCCAGCAGCCAAGGTCAGGGGAGGGGTTACGAGCAGTACTTC.

This chain connects TRBV27 to TRBJ2-5; TRBD1 agrees at 7 bases. The CDR3 runs 15 residues. CDR1 is MNHEY and CDR2 is SMNVEV in the germline V gene (reference sequence). The trim removed 5 bases at V and 3 bases at J, leaving 9 bases unmatched. CDR3 amino acids: CASSPTGWQEETQYF. The CDR3 DNA reads TGTGCCAGCAGTCCGACAGGGTGGCAAGAAGAGACCCAGTACTTC.

This sequence joins TRBV5-4 and TRBJ1-4; weak D call: TRBD1 (5 bases). Germline V gene data show CDR1 as SGHNT and CDR2 as YYREEE (reference sequence). Trimming pared 4 bases from V and 7 bases from J, leaving 17 bases between. This CDR3 region has 15 residues. In nucleotides, the CDR3 is TGTGCCAGCAGCCCTGGGGGGGTTTTAGGTGAAAAACTGTTTTTT. This sequence encodes CASSPGGVLGEKLFF. Using reference TRBV5-4 and TRBJ1-4 for the parts outside the CDR3, the full variable domain is ETGVTQSPTHLIKTRGQQVTLRCSSQSGHNTVSWYQQALGQGPQFIFQYYREEENGRGNFPPRFSGLQFPNYSSELNVNALELDDSALYLCASSPGGVLGEKLFFGSGTQLSVL.

The gene calls are TRBV9 and TRBJ2-7, with a tentative D call TRBD1 (6 bases). The CDR3 loop spans 14 amino acids. With 3 bases removed from V and 2 bases from J, the gap between germline ends came to 12 bases. In germline, CDR1 is SGDLS, CDR2 YYNGEE. CDR3 region: CASSGTGQPYEQYF. The CDR3, as DNA: TGTGCCAGCAGCGGAACAGGGCAACCCTACGAGCAGTACTTC. The entire variable domain, with the rest obtained from reference TRBV9 and TRBJ2-7, is as follows: DSGVTQTPKHLITATGQRVTLRCSPRSGDLSVYWYQQSLDQGLQFLIQYYNGEERAKGNILERFSAQQFPDLHSELNLSSLELGDSALYFCASSGTGQPYEQYFGPGTRLTVT.

This clone came up a few times. The rearrangement uses TRBV2 and TRBJ1-1; D is undetermined. CDR3 length: 13 amino acids. V lost 3 bases, J lost 6 bases, and 11 bases lay in between. Germline V lookup: CDR1 SNHLY, CDR2 FYNNEI. The chain's CDR3 is CASSDWGAPEAFF. For the CDR3, the DNA is TGTGCCAGCAGTGATTGGGGAGCACCTGAAGCTTTCTTT.

This clone was counted only a few times. The chain uses TRBV6-2 or TRBV6-3 and TRBJ2-7; 7 positions agree with TRBD2. CDR3 size: 13 residues. Per germline, CDR1 MNHEY and CDR2 SVGEGT. The V segment lost 2 bases and the J segment 7 bases; nucleotides outside the gene matches: 5. Written as DNA, the CDR3 is TGTGCCAGCAGTTACAGGCAGGGAGGGGAGCAGTACTTC. It is translated as CASSYRQGGEQYF.